These T cell receptor beta chains were read from a single sample in a study of identical twins. TCRdb called the 5' RACE reads again in MiXCR, with one record for every CDR3 protein. The sample records approximately 300,000 distinct CDR3 sequences, roughly 9.8% being singletons. These data were likewise used in another study, on yellow fever vaccine responses in identical twins.

The sequenced sample consisted of CD8+ T cells sorted from blood. The receptors stem from a woman between 18 and 30 years old in good health. Both conserved end residues are part of each CDR3. D genes are given only for firm matches. Some rows mark clone size as missing; the rest say once, few, many or name a class of expanded clone.

>TRBD1|NA|TRBV7-9|TRBJ1-4
CASSLSTGDGEKLFF
TGTGCCAGCAGCTTATCGACAGGGGATGGTGAAAAACTGTTTTTT
>NA|many|TRBV4-3|TRBJ2-3
CASSQDRDCRSTDTQYF
TGCGCCAGCAGCCAAGATAGGGACTGCCGTAGCACAGATACGCAGTATTTT
>NA|many|TRBV14|TRBJ1-4
CASSQGTLNGANEKLFF
TGTGCCAGCAGCCAAGGGACTCTTAACGGGGCTAATGAAAAACTGTTTTTT
>NA|NA|TRBV24-1|TRBJ1-5
CATSDPDVAGQPQHF
TGTGCCACCAGTGACCCTGACGTGGCAGGTCAGCCCCAGCATTTT
>TRBD1|many|TRBV20-1|TRBJ1-6
CSADPGTGDISPLHF
TGCAGTGCTGACCCTGGGACAGGGGATATTTCACCCCTCCACTTT
>NA|many|TRBV29-1|TRBJ2-1
CSLSRHGDSNWNEQFF
TGCAGCTTAAGTCGCCACGGGGACTCAAACTGGAATGAGCAGTTCTTC
>NA|few|TRBV11-1|TRBJ2-5
CASSLQGHQETQYF
TGTGCCAGCAGCCTCCAAGGCCACCAAGAGACCCAGTACTTC
>TRBD1|many|TRBV27|TRBJ2-1
CASSFPTDREQFF
TGTGCCAGCAGTTTCCCAACCGACAGGGAACAGTTCTTC
>NA|NA|TRBV29-1|TRBJ2-7
CSVEDLGPHEQYF
TGCAGCGTTGAAGATCTCGGGCCCCACGAGCAGTACTTC
>TRBD2|NA|TRBV6-5|TRBJ2-5
CASSYSTIPLRGQETQYF
TGTGCCAGCAGTTACTCGACAATCCCCCTGCGGGGGCAAGAGACCCAGTACTTC
>NA|NA|TRBV29-1|TRBJ2-7
CSVELVGSSYEQYF
TGCAGCGTTGAATTAGTCGGCAGCTCCTACGAGCAGTACTTC
>NA|NA|TRBV6-2/TRBV6-3|TRBJ2-2
CASGHEYTGELFF
TGTGCCAGCGGTCACGAATACACCGGGGAGCTGTTTTTT
>TRBD2|many|TRBV4-1|TRBJ2-3
CASSPGEGSGLRTDTQYF
TGCGCCAGCAGCCCAGGCGAGGGTAGCGGGCTTCGCACAGATACGCAGTATTTT
>TRBD2|NA|TRBV2|TRBJ2-7
CASSGTSGPYSYEQYF
TGTGCCAGCAGTGGGACTAGCGGGCCATACTCCTACGAGCAGTACTTC
>NA|NA|TRBV11-1|TRBJ2-7
CASRMYEQYF
TGTGCCAGCAGGATGTACGAGCAGTACTTC
>NA|few|TRBV20-1|TRBJ2-7
CSARKRQLAYEQYF
TGCAGTGCTAGAAAAAGACAGCTTGCCTACGAGCAGTACTTC
>TRBD1|NA|TRBV19|TRBJ2-1
CASSITSIGGDEQFF
TGTGCCAGTAGTATAACGTCTATAGGGGGCGATGAGCAGTTCTTC
>NA|NA|TRBV7-9|TRBJ1-5
CASSPPGSNQPQHF
TGTGCCAGCAGCCCCCCCGGCAGCAATCAGCCCCAGCATTTT
>NA|many|TRBV12-3/TRBV12-4|TRBJ2-7
CASSSSGVDEQYF
TGTGCCAGCAGTTCTTCAGGGGTGGATGAGCAGTACTTC
>NA|few|TRBV7-2|TRBJ2-7
CASSLVPGREQYF
TGTGCCAGCAGCTTAGTGCCAGGGCGGGAGCAGTACTTC
>NA|NA|TRBV28|TRBJ2-2
CASSSENTGELFF
TGTGCCAGCAGTTCGGAGAACACCGGGGAGCTGTTTTTT
>NA|few|TRBV3-1|TRBJ2-7
CASSQPGLQVDEQYF
TGTGCCAGCAGCCAACCGGGTCTACAGGTTGACGAGCAGTACTTC
>TRBD2|few|TRBV2|TRBJ2-7
CASGPGSGSYEQYF
TGTGCCAGCGGCCCTGGTAGCGGGAGTTACGAGCAGTACTTC
>NA|NA|TRBV13|TRBJ2-3
CAGSKRDAEIRDTDTQYF
TGTGCCGGGTCTAAAAGGGACGCCGAAATCAGAGACACAGATACGCAGTATTTT
>NA|many|TRBV7-6|TRBJ2-7
CASSPQGRGIIYEQYF
TGTGCCAGCAGCCCCCAGGGGCGCGGCATCATCTACGAGCAGTACTTC
>NA|NA|TRBV30|TRBJ2-7
CAWSVPTESYEQYF
TGTGCCTGGAGTGTACCCACAGAGTCCTACGAGCAGTACTTC
>NA|many|TRBV29-1|TRBJ2-7
CSALTEELYEQYF
TGCAGCGCGCTGACTGAAGAACTCTACGAGCAGTACTTC
>NA|many|TRBV7-9|TRBJ1-4
CASSTLDSANEKLFF
TGTGCCAGCAGCACCCTGGACAGCGCTAATGAAAAACTGTTTTTT
>TRBD2|few|TRBV7-2|TRBJ2-1
CASSPRLAGANEQFF
TGTGCCAGCAGCCCCCGACTAGCGGGAGCCAATGAGCAGTTCTTC
>NA|few|TRBV9|TRBJ1-1
CASSSSTEAFF
TGTGCCAGCAGTTCCAGTACTGAAGCTTTCTTT
>TRBD1|NA|TRBV12-3/TRBV12-4|TRBJ1-1
CASSQAGTANGEAFF
TGTGCCAGCAGTCAAGCCGGGACAGCCAATGGAGAAGCTTTCTTT
>NA|few|TRBV12-5|TRBJ1-1
CASGLHGLSENTEAFF
TGTGCTAGTGGTTTGCATGGATTGTCTGAGAACACTGAAGCTTTCTTT
>NA|NA|TRBV6-5|TRBJ2-1
CASSYIGNRLNEQFF
TGTGCCAGCAGTTACATCGGGAACAGGCTCAATGAGCAGTTCTTC
>NA|NA|TRBV20-1|TRBJ2-7
CSARDLSGPSYEQYF
TGCAGTGCTAGAGATCTAAGCGGACCCTCCTACGAGCAGTACTTC
>NA|many|TRBV15|TRBJ2-2
CATSSGQEAGELFF
TGTGCCACCAGCAGTGGGCAGGAGGCCGGGGAGCTGTTTTTT
>NA|many|TRBV4-3|TRBJ2-7
CASSQDPGAYEQYF
TGCGCCAGCAGCCAAGATCCCGGGGCCTACGAGCAGTACTTC
>TRBD2|many|TRBV2|TRBJ2-1
CASSDPLAGGPVGEQFF
TGTGCCAGCAGTGACCCTCTCGCGGGGGGCCCTGTCGGTGAGCAGTTCTTC
>NA|many|TRBV7-8|TRBJ2-1
CASSLASRVEQFF
TGTGCCAGCAGCTTGGCGAGTCGGGTTGAGCAGTTCTTC
>NA|many|TRBV2|TRBJ1-5
CASRDSLGQPQHF
TGTGCCAGCAGGGACAGTCTGGGTCAGCCCCAGCATTTT
>TRBD1|few|TRBV29-1|TRBJ1-4
CSVLAAGTGDEKLFF
TGCAGCGTACTTGCCGCCGGGACAGGGGATGAAAAACTGTTTTTT
>NA|NA|TRBV11-2|TRBJ2-7
CASSLGAGGHYEQYF
TGTGCCAGCAGCTTAGGAGCGGGCGGCCACTACGAGCAGTACTTC
>TRBD1|many|TRBV7-9|TRBJ2-7
CASRSTGGSYEQYF
TGTGCCAGCAGATCGACAGGGGGTTCCTACGAGCAGTACTTC
>TRBD1|NA|TRBV7-6|TRBJ1-1
CASSLGDPGQVSTEAFF
TGTGCCAGCAGCTTAGGGGATCCGGGACAGGTCAGCACTGAAGCTTTCTTT
>NA|few|TRBV4-1|TRBJ1-2
CASSQVEEYGYTF
TGCGCCAGCAGCCAAGTTGAGGAATATGGCTACACCTTC
>TRBD2|many|TRBV6-2/TRBV6-3|TRBJ2-1
CASSKTLAGYNEQFF
TGTGCCAGCAGTAAAACCTTAGCGGGGTACAATGAGCAGTTCTTC
>TRBD2|many|TRBV7-8|TRBJ2-7
CASSFSDTSGSLNEQYF
TGTGCCAGCAGCTTTAGTGACACTAGCGGGAGTCTCAACGAGCAGTACTTC
>NA|once|TRBV7-6|TRBJ2-7
CASSLFSGPSYEQYF
TGTGCCAGCAGCTTATTTAGCGGTCCCTCCTACGAGCAGTACTTC
>TRBD1|many|TRBV7-9|TRBJ1-5
CASRAGGDQPQHF
TGTGCCAGCAGGGCAGGGGGCGATCAGCCCCAGCATTTT